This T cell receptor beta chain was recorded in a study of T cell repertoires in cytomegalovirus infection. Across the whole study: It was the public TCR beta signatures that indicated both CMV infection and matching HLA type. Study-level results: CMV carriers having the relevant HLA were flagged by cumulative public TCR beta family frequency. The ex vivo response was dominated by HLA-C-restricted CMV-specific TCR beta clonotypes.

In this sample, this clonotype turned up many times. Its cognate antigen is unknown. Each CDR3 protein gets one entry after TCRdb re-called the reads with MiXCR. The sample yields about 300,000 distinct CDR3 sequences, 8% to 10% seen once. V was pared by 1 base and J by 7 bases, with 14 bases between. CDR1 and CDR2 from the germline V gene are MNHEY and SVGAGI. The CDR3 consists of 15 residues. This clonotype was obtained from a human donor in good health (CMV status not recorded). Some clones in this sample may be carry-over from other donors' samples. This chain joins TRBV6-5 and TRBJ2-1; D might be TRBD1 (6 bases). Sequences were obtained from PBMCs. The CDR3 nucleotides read TGTGCCAGCAGTTACTTGGACAGTGGTAGAAATGAGCAGTTCTTC. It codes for CASSYLDSGRNEQFF.